The table lists the clone carrying this T cell receptor (beta chain) with a count of one. This sample was taken from a study of blood T cell repertoires in COVID-19. Those who participated ranged in age from roughly 18 to 100 years and resided in under 25 US areas. TCRdb keeps only in-frame clones here, not all; method: immunoSEQ multiplex PCR. The sample shows roughly 250,000 clones, about 91% of them seen only once. The CDR3 is made up of 11 amino acids. The V gene lost 5 bases and the J gene lost 8 bases, with 12 bases spanning the gap. The germline gives CDR1 DFQATT, CDR2 SNEGSKA (reference sequence).

The chain combines TRBV20-1 with TRBJ1-2; D possibly corresponds to TRBD1 (5 bases). The sequence derives from a human donor in a cohort exposed to, infected with or recovered from COVID-19 (not recorded which). The donor label of this sample is uncertain. Sequenced sample: PBMCs or T cells enriched from blood (not recorded which). The chain's CDR3 is CSAPTTDGYTF. The CDR3 DNA follows: TGCAGTGCTCCTACGACAGACGGCTACACCTTC.